Below are 9 T cell receptor beta chains sequenced from a single sample in a study of blood T cell repertoires in COVID-19. The assay was immunoSEQ multiplex PCR, and TCRdb's table has in-frame clones only and misses some. The sample has approximately 150,000 clones, about four fifths seen once; the top ten hold approximately 9.9%. The sample consisted of peripheral blood. The receptor source for this set is a man aged 60 to 69 with active or convalescent COVID-19.

This clone was counted between two and nine times. This chain links TRBV6-5 with TRBJ2-1; 15 bases agree with TRBD2. The germline CDR1 and CDR2 sequences are MNHEY and SVGAGI. Unmatched junction bases numbered 2, after V lost 6 bases and J lost 5 bases. The CDR3 length is 15 residues. CDR3 coding DNA: TGTGCCAGCAGAGGACTAGCGGGAGGGGACAATGAGCAGTTCTTC. It encodes CASRGLAGGDNEQFF.

The chain carries TRBV12-3 or TRBV12-4 and TRBJ2-1; D not resolved. The CDR3 loop spans 11 amino acids. V was cut by 3 bases and J by 7 bases, with 4 bases left in between. Written as DNA, the CDR3 is TGTGCCAGCAGTTTTCTGAATGAGCAGTTCTTC. Its translation: CASSFLNEQFF.

The chain couples TRBV6-5 to TRBJ1-5, with D maybe TRBD1 (5 bases). This CDR3 comprises 13 residues. Germline V gives CDR1 MNHEY, CDR2 SVGAGI. Trimming took off 6 bases at V and 4 bases at J, with 10 bases between the two ends. The CDR3 nucleotides are TGTGCCAGCAGCCCGGACATAAATCAGCCCCAGCATTTT. Protein product: CASSPDINQPQHF.

This chain links TRBV25-1 with TRBJ2-7; 8 positions match TRBD1. V dropped 5 bases and J dropped 3; count of bases not matched to a gene: 9. The CDR3 is made up of 15 amino acids. CDR1 MGHDK and CDR2 SYGVNS come from the germline V gene. In DNA, the CDR3 is TGTGCCAGCAGTTCATTCGAACAGGGGGTCTACGAGCAGTACTTC. Amino acids: CASSSFEQGVYEQYF.

The chain combines TRBV19 with TRBJ1-6; no clear D. This CDR3 has 14 amino acids. Per germline, CDR1 LNHDA and CDR2 SQIVND (reference sequence). V shed 7 bases and J shed 4 bases, with 11 bases lying between them. CDR3 sequence (DNA): TGTGCCAGTAACTCAGACTCTTATAATTCACCCCTCCACTTT. Its translation is CASNSDSYNSPLHF.

The CDR3 DNA follows: TGTGCCAGCAGCTTAACCAGTTCCCCGTACGAGCAGTACTTC. It specifies CASSLTSSPYEQYF. The chain combines TRBV7-9 with TRBJ2-7, with D unclear. Trimming removed 2 bases at V and 4 bases at J, with 12 bases between. The CDR3 loop spans 14 amino acids. Looked up from germline, CDR1 is SEHNR and CDR2 is FQNEAQ (reference sequence). The variable domain in full, with the rest retrieved from reference TRBV7-9 and TRBJ2-7, is DTGVSQNPRHKITKRGQNVTFRCDPISEHNRLYWYRQTLGQGPEFLTYFQNEAQLEKSRLLSDRFSAERPKGSFSTLEIQRTEQGDSAMYLCASSLTSSPYEQYFGPGTRLTVT.

This sequence joins TRBV5-1 and TRBJ2-2; 7 bases align to TRBD1. The CDR3 is 15 amino acids. The trim removed 4 bases at V and 5 bases at J, leaving 8 bases unmatched. Germline V CDR1 and CDR2: SGHRS, YFSETQ. In nucleotides, the CDR3 is TGCGCCAGCAGCATAGACAGGGTTATGACCGGGGAGCTGTTTTTT. Translated: CASSIDRVMTGELFF.

The chain joins TRBV15 to TRBJ2-3; the match to TRBD2 covers 11 bases. This CDR3 has 19 residues. V shed 1 base, J shed 2 bases, and the junction held 11 bases outside the gene matches. Germline CDR1 reads LNHNV; CDR2 reads YYDKDF (reference sequence). CDR3 sequence: CATSRGASGGSQHTDTQYF. In DNA, the CDR3 is TGTGCCACCAGCAGAGGGGCTAGCGGGGGGTCTCAACACACAGATACGCAGTATTTT.

V is TRBV2 and J is TRBJ2-2, with 11 nucleotides matching TRBD2. The CDR3 runs 16 residues. After removal of 8 bases from V and 0 bases from J, the junction contained 5 bases not matched to a gene. The V gene's germline CDR1 is SNHLY and CDR2 FYNNEI. In DNA form, the CDR3 reads TGTGCCAGCCGGACTAGCGGGCCATCGAACACCGGGGAGCTGTTTTTT. Protein: CASRTSGPSNTGELFF.